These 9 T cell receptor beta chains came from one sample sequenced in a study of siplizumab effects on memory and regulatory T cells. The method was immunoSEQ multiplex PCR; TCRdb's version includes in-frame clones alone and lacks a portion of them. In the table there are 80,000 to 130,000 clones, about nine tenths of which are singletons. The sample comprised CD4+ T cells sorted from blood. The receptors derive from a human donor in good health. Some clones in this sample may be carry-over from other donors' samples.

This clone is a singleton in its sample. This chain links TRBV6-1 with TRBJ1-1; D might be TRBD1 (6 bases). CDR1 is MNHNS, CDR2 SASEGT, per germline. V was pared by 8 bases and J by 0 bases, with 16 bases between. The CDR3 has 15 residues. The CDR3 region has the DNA TGTGCCAGCCCGAGGGGGGCGAGTATGAACACTGAAGCTTTCTTT. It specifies CASPRGASMNTEAFF.

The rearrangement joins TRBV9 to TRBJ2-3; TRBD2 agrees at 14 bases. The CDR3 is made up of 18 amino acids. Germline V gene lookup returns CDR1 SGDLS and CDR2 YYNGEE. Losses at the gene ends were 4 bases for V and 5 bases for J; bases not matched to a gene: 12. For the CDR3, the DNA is TGTGCCAGCAGCACAAACCTCCCGGGACTAGCGGGAGAAGATACGCAGTATTTT. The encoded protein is CASSTNLPGLAGEDTQYF.

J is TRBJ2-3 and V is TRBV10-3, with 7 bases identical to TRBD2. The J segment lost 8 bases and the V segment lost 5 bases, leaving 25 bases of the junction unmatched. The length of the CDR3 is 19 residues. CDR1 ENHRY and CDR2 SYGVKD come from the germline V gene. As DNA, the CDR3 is TGTGCCATCAGTAGATCCTTCGGGGGTCGAGGGCGGGAGTTGAGTACGCAGTATTTT. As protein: CAISRSFGGRGRELSTQYF.

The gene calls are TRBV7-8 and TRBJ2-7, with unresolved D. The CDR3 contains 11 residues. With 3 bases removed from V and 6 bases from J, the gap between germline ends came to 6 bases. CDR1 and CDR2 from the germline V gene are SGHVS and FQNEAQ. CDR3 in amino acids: CASSFLGEQYF. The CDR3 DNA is TGTGCCAGCAGCTTCCTTGGCGAGCAGTACTTC.

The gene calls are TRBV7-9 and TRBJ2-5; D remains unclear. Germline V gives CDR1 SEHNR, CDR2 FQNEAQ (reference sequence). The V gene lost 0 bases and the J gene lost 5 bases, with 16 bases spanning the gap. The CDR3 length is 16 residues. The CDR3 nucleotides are TGTGCCAGCAGCTTAGCTCAGCAGATTTTTCGGGAGACCCAGTACTTC. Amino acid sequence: CASSLAQQIFRETQYF.

The CDR3 sequence: CASSPPAWDITSYEQYF. CDR3 coding DNA: TGTGCCAGCTCACCTCCGGCCTGGGACATAACCTCCTACGAGCAGTACTTC. This sequence joins TRBV18 and TRBJ2-7; D possibly corresponds to TRBD1 (6 bases). The CDR3 runs to 17 residues. Per germline, CDR1 KGHSH and CDR2 LQKENI. Trimming removed 3 bases at V and 0 bases at J, with 18 bases between.

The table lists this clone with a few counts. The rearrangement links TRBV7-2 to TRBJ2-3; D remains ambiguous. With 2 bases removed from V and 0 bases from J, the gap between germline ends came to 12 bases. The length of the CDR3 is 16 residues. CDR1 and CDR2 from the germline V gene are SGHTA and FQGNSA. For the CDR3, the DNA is TGTGCCAGCAGCTTAAATTTGTTTGTCAGCACAGATACGCAGTATTTT. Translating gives CASSLNLFVSTDTQYF.

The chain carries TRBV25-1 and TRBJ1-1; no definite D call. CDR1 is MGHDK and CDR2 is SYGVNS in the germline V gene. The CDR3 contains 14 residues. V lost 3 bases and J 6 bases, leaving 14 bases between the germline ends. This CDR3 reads CASSDSKTGSEAFF. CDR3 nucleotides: TGTGCCAGCAGTGATTCTAAAACGGGATCTGAAGCTTTCTTT.

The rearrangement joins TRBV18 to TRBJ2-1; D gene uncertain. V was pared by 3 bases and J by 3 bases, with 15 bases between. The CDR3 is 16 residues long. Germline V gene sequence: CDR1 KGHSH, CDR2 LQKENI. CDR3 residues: CASSPPGTSLYNEQFF. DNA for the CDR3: TGTGCCAGCTCACCTCCGGGTACTTCTCTCTACAATGAGCAGTTCTTC.